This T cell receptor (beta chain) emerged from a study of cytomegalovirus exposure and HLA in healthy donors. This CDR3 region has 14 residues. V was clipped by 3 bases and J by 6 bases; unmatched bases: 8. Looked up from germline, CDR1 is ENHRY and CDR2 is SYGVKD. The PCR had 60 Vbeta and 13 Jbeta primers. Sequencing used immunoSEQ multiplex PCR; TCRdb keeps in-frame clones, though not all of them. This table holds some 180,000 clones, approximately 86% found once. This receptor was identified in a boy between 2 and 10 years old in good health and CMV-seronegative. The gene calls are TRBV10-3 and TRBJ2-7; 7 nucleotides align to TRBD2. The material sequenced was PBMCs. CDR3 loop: CAISESAGAREQYF. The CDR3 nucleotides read TGTGCCATCAGTGAATCGGCGGGAGCTCGCGAGCAGTACTTC.